This TCR beta chain appears in the sequencing data of a study of blood T cell repertoires in COVID-19. About the study: Specimens from acute and convalescent COVID-19 originated in the United States, Italy and Spain. Sources were T cells, B-cell-depleted T cells, or PBMCs; the material itself was cDNA or gDNA.

The V and J ends lost 4 bases and 5 bases, in that order; junction bases with no gene match: 9. The germline V gene encodes CDR1 KGHDR and CDR2 SFDVKD. This CDR3 is built from 17 residues. Method: immunoSEQ multiplex PCR; TCRdb's copy keeps in-frame clones and lacks some. Among about 410,000 clones, about 91% were seen once, and the ten largest hold about 1.6%. The sequenced material came from peripheral blood. The sequence came from a woman between 40 and 55 years old with COVID-19, enrolled during active disease. The chain couples TRBV24-1 to TRBJ2-1; the match to TRBD2 covers 11 bases. In DNA, the CDR3 is TGTGCCACCAGTGACAGTTTAGCGGGAGGGCAAAACAATGAGCAGTTCTTC. Translated, it gives CATSDSLAGGQNNEQFF.